The 18 T cell receptor beta chains given below trace back to one sample, sequenced in a study of cytomegalovirus exposure and HLA in healthy donors. With 60 Vbeta and 13 Jbeta primers, the PCR was carried out. The data were produced by immunoSEQ multiplex PCR, yet TCRdb's version contains in-frame clones alone and is incomplete. The sample shows roughly 220,000 clones, around 75% of them seen only once. Sequencing was carried out using PBMCs. The receptors were gathered from a woman aged 25 to 39 in good health and CMV-seronegative.

The CDR3 coding sequence is TGTGCCAGCACCTCGGTAGGGGGGAGGGGGAACAATGAGCAGTTCTTC. Translated: CASTSVGGRGNNEQFF. V gene TRBV27 combines with J gene TRBJ2-1; D might be TRBD2 (7 bases). CDR3 length: 16 amino acids. With 7 bases removed from V and 5 bases from J, the gap between germline ends came to 21 bases. Germline V gives CDR1 MNHEY, CDR2 SMNVEV (reference sequence).

The V gene is TRBV2, the J gene TRBJ2-7; 10 bases are a match to TRBD1. V lost 5 bases to trimming and J lost 6 bases; unmatched junction nucleotides: 4. Germline CDR1 and CDR2: SNHLY and FYNNEI. The CDR3 sequence is 13 residues long. The CDR3 loop reads CASSNDRGREQYF. DNA of the CDR3: TGTGCCAGCAGTAACGACAGGGGGCGCGAGCAGTACTTC.

The V gene is TRBV19, the J gene TRBJ1-2; maybe TRBD1 (5 bases). Germline loops: CDR1 LNHDA, CDR2 SQIVND (reference sequence). Trimming shortened V by 3 bases and J by 2 bases, and 13 bases separated the two germline ends. The CDR3 is 15 residues long. In nucleotides, the CDR3 is TGTGCCAGTAGTATGGGGAGGGGAGGCAACTATGGCTACACCTTC. Protein: CASSMGRGGNYGYTF. The complete variable domain, with remaining parts taken from reference TRBV19 and TRBJ1-2, reads DGGITQSPKYLFRKEGQNVTLSCEQNLNHDAMYWYRQDPGQGLRLIYYSQIVNDFQKGDIAEGYSVSREKKESFPLTVTSAQKNPTAFYLCASSMGRGGNYGYTFGSGTRLTVV.

The rearrangement uses TRBV11-2 and TRBJ1-3, with 7 bases identical to TRBD1. Germline V gene lookup returns CDR1 SGHAT and CDR2 FQNNGV. With 3 bases clipped from V and 3 bases from J, the junction kept 5 bases outside the gene matches. This CDR3 contains 15 residues. CDR3 loop: CASSFTQGVGNTIYF. CDR3 in DNA: TGTGCCAGCAGCTTTACCCAGGGGGTTGGAAACACCATATATTTT.

The rearrangement links TRBV15 to TRBJ2-7; D gene unclear. The CDR3 covers 12 residues. The V end was cut by 6 bases, the J end by 0 bases, with 6 bases between. Per the germline V gene, CDR1 is LNHNV and CDR2 is YYDKDF (reference sequence). For the CDR3, the DNA is TGTGCCACCAGACGCGACTCCTACGAGCAGTACTTC. Protein product: CATRRDSYEQYF. Using reference TRBV15 and TRBJ2-7 for the parts outside the CDR3, the full variable domain is DAMVIQNPRYQVTQFGKPVTLSCSQTLNHNVMYWYQQKSSQAPKLLFHYYDKDFNNEADTPDNFQSRRPNTSFCFLDIRSPGLGDTAMYLCATRRDSYEQYFGPGTRLTVT.

The rearrangement joins TRBV7-9 to TRBJ2-3; 7 bases match TRBD2. Germline V gene sequence: CDR1 SEHNR, CDR2 FQNEAQ (reference sequence). After removal of 2 bases from V and 5 bases from J, the junction contained 7 bases not matched to a gene. The CDR3 extends over 15 amino acids. The CDR3 DNA sequence: TGTGCCAGCAGCTTACTAGCGGTTCCGGAAGATACGCAGTATTTT. The encoded protein is CASSLLAVPEDTQYF.

The chain uses TRBV2 and TRBJ2-3; D remains ambiguous. The CDR3 runs to 15 residues. CDR1 and CDR2 from the germline V gene are SNHLY and FYNNEI. The V end was cut by 5 bases, the J end by 2 bases, with 14 bases between. CDR3 loop: CASSTKRQITDTQYF. CDR3 sequence (DNA): TGTGCCAGCAGTACTAAGAGGCAGATCACAGATACGCAGTATTTT. Complete variable domain (other parts from reference TRBV2 and TRBJ2-3): EPEVTQTPSHQVTQMGQEVILRCVPISNHLYFYWYRQILGQKVEFLVSFYNNEISEKSEIFDDQFSVERPDGSNFTLKIRSTKLEDSAMYFCASSTKRQITDTQYFGPGTRLTVL.

The V gene is TRBV10-3, the J gene TRBJ1-2, with TRBD1 identical over 8 bases. V lost 3 bases, J lost 8 bases, and 11 bases stayed unmatched. Germline CDR1 reads ENHRY; CDR2 reads SYGVKD. The CDR3 totals 15 residues. CDR3 protein: CAISDPRQGRRGYTF. The CDR3 nucleotides read TGTGCCATCAGTGACCCCCGACAGGGGAGGCGAGGCTACACCTTC.

V is TRBV29-1 and J is TRBJ1-3; 9 bases fit TRBD1. CDR1 SQVTM and CDR2 ANQGSEA come from the germline V gene. The V gene end was trimmed by 4 bases and the J gene end by 4 bases; junction bases not matched to a gene: 14. The CDR3 totals 17 residues. The CDR3 sequence: CSVVFTGGSLTGNTIYF. The DNA of the CDR3 is TGCAGCGTTGTTTTTACAGGGGGCTCATTGACCGGAAACACCATATATTTT.

The J gene is TRBJ1-5, the V gene TRBV10-1; tentatively, D is TRBD1 (5 bases). The V end lost 8 bases, the J end lost 3 bases, and 14 bases lay between the germline ends. Germline-derived CDR1 and CDR2 are WNHNN and SYGVQD (reference sequence). There are 14 residues in the CDR3. CDR3 nucleotides: TGCGCCAGCCCTGGGGGGGACTCCAATCAGCCCCAGCATTTT. Translation: CASPGGDSNQPQHF.

The rearrangement joins TRBV5-1 to TRBJ2-2; 11 nucleotides agree with TRBD2. The CDR3 length is 16 residues. CDR1 is SGHRS, CDR2 YFSETQ, per germline. V lost 3 bases and J lost 1; bases outside the gene matches: 2. CDR3 in amino acids: CASSSGTSGNTGELFF. In DNA, the CDR3 is TGCGCCAGCAGCTCGGGGACTAGCGGGAACACCGGGGAGCTGTTTTTT.

The sample holds one count of this clone. The chain recombines TRBV18 with TRBJ2-7; D possibly corresponds to TRBD1 (6 bases). Germline CDR1 and CDR2: KGHSH and LQKENI. The CDR3 covers 16 residues. V dropped 3 bases and J dropped 5 bases, with 20 bases sitting between them. CDR3 protein: CASSPQGGGRKDEQYF. CDR3 nucleotides: TGTGCCAGCTCACCCCAAGGTGGGGGCCGCAAGGACGAGCAGTACTTC.

The rearrangement uses TRBV25-1 and TRBJ2-3; 8 bases align to TRBD2. Germline CDR1 MGHDK, CDR2 SYGVNS. The junction had 12 bases not matched to a gene; V was cut back by 4 bases and J by 3 bases. This CDR3 comprises 17 residues. DNA for the CDR3: TGTGCCAGCAGTGGGCTCGGACTAGCCATGGGGACAGATACGCAGTATTTT. Its protein product is CASSGLGLAMGTDTQYF.

The V call is TRBV30, the J call TRBJ1-1; D is ambiguous. Between the trimmed V and J ends, which lost 1 base and 11 bases, there was a span of 11 bases. Looked up from germline, CDR1 is GTSNPN and CDR2 is SVGIG (reference sequence). This CDR3 has 11 amino acids. CDR3 sequence: CAWSAARQAFF. The CDR3 nucleotides are TGTGCCTGGAGTGCAGCGAGGCAGGCTTTCTTT.

This clone occurred a few times. The chain joins TRBV4-2 to TRBJ1-2, with a possible D match to TRBD1 (6 bases). Trimming stripped 2 bases from V and 4 bases from J, with 17 bases between. The V gene's germline CDR1 is LGHNA and CDR2 YNFKEQ. The CDR3 extends over 16 amino acids. CDR3 DNA sequence: TGTGCCAGCAGCCAAAACTCGGTGGGGGCCGGCTATGGCTACACCTTC. Its translation: CASSQNSVGAGYGYTF.

In its sample, this clone was seen once. This chain joins TRBV5-1 and TRBJ2-7; 8 bases align to TRBD1. The CDR3 totals 14 residues. Germline assignment: CDR1 SGHRS and CDR2 YFSETQ. J lost 3 bases, V lost 2 bases, and 4 bases had no gene match. The DNA for the CDR3 is TGCGCCAGCAGCTTCAACAGGGGGAGCTACGAGCAGTACTTC. This translates into CASSFNRGSYEQYF.

This chain links TRBV6-5 with TRBJ1-1, with TRBD1 as a possible D gene (6 bases). This CDR3 is built from 13 residues. The ends were cut back, 7 bases at V and 4 bases at J, with 13 bases in the middle. Germline loops: CDR1 MNHEY, CDR2 SVGAGI. Here the CDR3 reads CASTHQGTTEAFF. Written as DNA, the CDR3 is TGTGCCAGCACCCACCAGGGGACCACTGAAGCTTTCTTT.

This sequence joins TRBV19 and TRBJ1-2; a weak D match, TRBD1 (5 bases). CDR1 LNHDA and CDR2 SQIVND come from the germline V gene (reference sequence). This CDR3 comprises 14 residues. V lost 6 bases, J lost 5 bases, and 16 bases lay in between. CDR3 bases: TGTGCCAGTAGCTCACAGGACATGGGATATGGCTACACCTTC. Translation gives CASSSQDMGYGYTF.